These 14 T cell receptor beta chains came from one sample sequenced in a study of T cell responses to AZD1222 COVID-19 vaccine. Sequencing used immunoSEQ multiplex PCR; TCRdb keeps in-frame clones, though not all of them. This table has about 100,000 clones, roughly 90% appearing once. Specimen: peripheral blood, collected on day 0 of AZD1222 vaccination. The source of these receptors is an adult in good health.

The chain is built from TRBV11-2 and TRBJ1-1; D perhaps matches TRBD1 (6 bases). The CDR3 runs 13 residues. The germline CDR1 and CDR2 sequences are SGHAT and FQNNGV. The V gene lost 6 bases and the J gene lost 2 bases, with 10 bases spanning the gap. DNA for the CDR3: TGTGCCAGCAGGATACAGGGCAACACTGAAGCTTTCTTT. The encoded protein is CASRIQGNTEAFF.

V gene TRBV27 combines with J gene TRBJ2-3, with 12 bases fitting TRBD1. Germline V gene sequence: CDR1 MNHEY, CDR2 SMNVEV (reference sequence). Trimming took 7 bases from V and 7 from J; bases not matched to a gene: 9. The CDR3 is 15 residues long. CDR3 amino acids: CASNMGTGGANTQYF. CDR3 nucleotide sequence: TGTGCCAGCAACATGGGGACAGGGGGCGCAAATACGCAGTATTTT.

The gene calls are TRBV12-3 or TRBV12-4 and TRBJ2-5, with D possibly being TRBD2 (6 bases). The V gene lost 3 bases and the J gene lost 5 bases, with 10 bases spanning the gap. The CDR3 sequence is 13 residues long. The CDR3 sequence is CASSLAGGETQYF. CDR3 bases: TGTGCCAGCAGTTTGGCTGGAGGGGAGACCCAGTACTTC.

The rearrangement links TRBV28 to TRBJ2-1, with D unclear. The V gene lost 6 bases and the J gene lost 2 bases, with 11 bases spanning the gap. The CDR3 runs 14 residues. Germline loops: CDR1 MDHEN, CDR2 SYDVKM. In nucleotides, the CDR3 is TGTGCCAGCAGCCGCGACTTCACCTACAATGAGCAGTTCTTC. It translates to CASSRDFTYNEQFF. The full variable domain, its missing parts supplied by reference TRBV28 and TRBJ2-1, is DVKVTQSSRYLVKRTGEKVFLECVQDMDHENMFWYRQDPGLGLRLIYFSYDVKMKEKGDIPEGYSVSREKKERFSLILESASTNQTSMYLCASSRDFTYNEQFFGPGTRLTVL.

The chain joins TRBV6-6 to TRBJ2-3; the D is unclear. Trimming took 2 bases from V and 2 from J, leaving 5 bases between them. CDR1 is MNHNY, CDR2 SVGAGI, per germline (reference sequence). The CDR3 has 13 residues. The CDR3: CASSYQSTDTQYF. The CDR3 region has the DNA TGTGCCAGCAGTTACCAGTCCACAGATACGCAGTATTTT.

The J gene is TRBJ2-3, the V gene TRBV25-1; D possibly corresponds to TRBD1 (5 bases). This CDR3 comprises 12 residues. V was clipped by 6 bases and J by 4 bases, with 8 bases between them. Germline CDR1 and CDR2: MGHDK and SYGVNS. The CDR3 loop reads CASRGPADTQYF. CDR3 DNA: TGTGCCAGCAGGGGGCCGGCAGATACGCAGTATTTT.

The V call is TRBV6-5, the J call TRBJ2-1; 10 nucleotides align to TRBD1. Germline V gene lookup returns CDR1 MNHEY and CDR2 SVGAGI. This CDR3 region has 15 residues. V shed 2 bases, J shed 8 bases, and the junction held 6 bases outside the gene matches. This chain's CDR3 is CASSYPGQGLHEQFF. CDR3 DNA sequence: TGTGCCAGCAGTTACCCGGGACAGGGGTTGCATGAGCAGTTCTTC.

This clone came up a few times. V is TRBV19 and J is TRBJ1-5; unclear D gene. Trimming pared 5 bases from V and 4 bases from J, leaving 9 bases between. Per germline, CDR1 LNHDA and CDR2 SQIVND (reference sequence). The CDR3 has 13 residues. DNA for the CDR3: TGTGCCAGTAGTCCTGGGTTAAATCAGCCCCAGCATTTT. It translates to CASSPGLNQPQHF.

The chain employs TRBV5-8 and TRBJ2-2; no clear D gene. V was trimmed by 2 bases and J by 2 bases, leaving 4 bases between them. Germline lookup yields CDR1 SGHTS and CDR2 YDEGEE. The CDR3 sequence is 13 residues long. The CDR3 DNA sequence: TGTGCCAGCAGCTTCCAAAACACCGGGGAGCTGTTTTTT. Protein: CASSFQNTGELFF.

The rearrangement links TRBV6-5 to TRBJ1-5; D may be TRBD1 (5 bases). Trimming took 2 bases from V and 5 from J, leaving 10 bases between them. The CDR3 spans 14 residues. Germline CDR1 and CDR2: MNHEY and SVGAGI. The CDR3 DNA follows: TGTGCCAGCAGTTACAGGGGTTGGGATCAGCCCCAGCATTTT. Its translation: CASSYRGWDQPQHF.

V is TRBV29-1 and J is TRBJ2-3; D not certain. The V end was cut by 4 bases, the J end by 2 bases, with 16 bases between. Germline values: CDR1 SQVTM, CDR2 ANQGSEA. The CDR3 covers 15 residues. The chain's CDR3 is CSVAALMVPTDTQYF. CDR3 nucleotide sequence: TGCAGCGTTGCCGCCCTGATGGTCCCCACAGATACGCAGTATTTT.

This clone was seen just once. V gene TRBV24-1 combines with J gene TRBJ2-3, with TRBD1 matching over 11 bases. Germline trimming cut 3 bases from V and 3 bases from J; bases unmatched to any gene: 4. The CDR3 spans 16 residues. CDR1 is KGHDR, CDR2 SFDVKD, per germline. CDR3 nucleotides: TGTGCCACCAGTGATCGCGGGACAGGGGGAACAGATACGCAGTATTTT. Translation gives CATSDRGTGGTDTQYF.

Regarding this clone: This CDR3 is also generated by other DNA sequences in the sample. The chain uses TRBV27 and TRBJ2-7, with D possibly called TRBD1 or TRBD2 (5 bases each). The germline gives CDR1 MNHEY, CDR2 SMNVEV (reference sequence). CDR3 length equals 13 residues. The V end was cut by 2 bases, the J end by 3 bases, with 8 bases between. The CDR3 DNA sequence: TGTGCCAGCAGTTTAGGGGCGGGCTACGAGCAGTACTTC. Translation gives CASSLGAGYEQYF.

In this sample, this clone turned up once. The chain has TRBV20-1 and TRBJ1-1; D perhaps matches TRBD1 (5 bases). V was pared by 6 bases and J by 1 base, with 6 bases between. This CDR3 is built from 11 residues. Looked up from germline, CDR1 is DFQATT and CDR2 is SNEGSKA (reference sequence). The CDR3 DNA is TGCAGTGCGGGGACGAACACTGAAGCTTTCTTT. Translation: CSAGTNTEAFF.